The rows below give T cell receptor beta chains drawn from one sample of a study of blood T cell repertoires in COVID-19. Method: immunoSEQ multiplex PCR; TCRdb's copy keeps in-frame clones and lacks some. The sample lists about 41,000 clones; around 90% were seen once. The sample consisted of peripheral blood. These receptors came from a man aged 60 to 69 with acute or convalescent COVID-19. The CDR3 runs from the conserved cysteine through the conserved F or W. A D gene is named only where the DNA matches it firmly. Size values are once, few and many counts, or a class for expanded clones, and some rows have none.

CASSTRQGGYTF,TGTGCCAGCAGCACCAGACAGGGAGGCTACACCTTC,TRBD1,TRBV9,once,TRBJ1-2
CASSQSQGYNEKLFF,TGTGCCAGCAGCCAATCACAGGGGTATAATGAAAAACTGTTTTTT,TRBD1,TRBV4-2,.,TRBJ1-4
CASSDGLAGSPSYEQYF,TGTGCCAGCAGCGACGGACTAGCGGGGAGCCCCTCCTACGAGCAGTACTTC,TRBD2,TRBV9,few,TRBJ2-7
CASSSPPGHRGNSGNTIYF,TGTGCCAGCAGCTCCCCCCCGGGTCACAGGGGGAACAGTGGAAACACCATATATTTT,TRBD1,TRBV11-2,.,TRBJ1-3
CSVARAVGGETQYF,TGCAGCGTTGCCAGGGCCGTGGGGGGAGAGACCCAGTACTTC,.,TRBV29-1,.,TRBJ2-5
CASSSAQEVMKAFF,TGTGCCAGCAGTTCGGCCCAGGAGGTGATGAAAGCTTTCTTT,.,TRBV6-5,.,TRBJ1-1
CASSYSGQGTYGYTF,TGTGCCAGCAGTTACTCGGGACAGGGGACCTATGGCTACACCTTC,TRBD1,TRBV6-5,.,TRBJ1-2
CASSSGSASGVADTQYF,TGTGCCAGCAGCTCCGGGTCGGCCAGCGGGGTCGCAGATACGCAGTATTTT,TRBD2,TRBV9,.,TRBJ2-3
CASSLRQGGYGYTF,TGTGCCAGCAGCTTGAGACAGGGAGGTTATGGCTACACCTTC,TRBD1,TRBV11-2,.,TRBJ1-2
CASSSSNTEAFF,.,.,TRBV28,.,TRBJ1-1
CASSPLEGWTEAFF,TGTGCCAGCTCACCACTGGAGGGATGGACTGAAGCTTTCTTT,.,TRBV18,.,TRBJ1-1
CASSHRDFPTDTQYF,TGTGCCAGCAGCCACCGGGACTTCCCCACAGATACGCAGTATTTT,.,TRBV9,.,TRBJ2-3
CASSVDEGNTIYF,TGTGCCAGCAGCGTAGACGAGGGAAACACCATATATTTT,.,TRBV9,.,TRBJ1-3
CAWNYRGNTEAFF,TGTGCCTGGAATTACCGGGGGAACACTGAAGCTTTCTTT,.,TRBV30,few,TRBJ1-1
CAWIRDRGTTGELFF,TGTGCCTGGATAAGGGACAGGGGAACTACCGGGGAGCTGTTTTTT,TRBD1,TRBV30,.,TRBJ2-2
CASSDRGHDTDTQYF,TGTGCCAGCAGTGACAGGGGGCATGACACAGATACGCAGTATTTT,TRBD1,TRBV2,.,TRBJ2-3
CASETQGYGNTIYF,TGTGCCAGCGAGACCCAGGGGTACGGAAACACCATATATTTT,.,TRBV6-6,once,TRBJ1-3
CASSVGPGEGSPLHF,TGTGCCAGCAGCGTAGGTCCCGGGGAAGGTTCACCCCTCCACTTT,.,TRBV9,few,TRBJ1-6
CASSPNSWPRNYGYTF,TGTGCCAGCAGCCCCAATTCGTGGCCCCGTAACTATGGCTACACCTTC,.,TRBV7-2,.,TRBJ1-2
CASAPAGNQPQHF,TGTGCTAGTGCCCCCGCGGGCAATCAGCCCCAGCATTTT,.,TRBV12-5,few,TRBJ1-5
CASSNYNYGYTF,TGTGCCAGTAGTAATTATAACTATGGCTACACCTTC,.,TRBV19,.,TRBJ1-2
CASSDPPQGTNTEAFF,TGCGCCAGCAGTGACCCCCCCCAGGGGACGAACACTGAAGCTTTCTTT,.,TRBV10-2,.,TRBJ1-1
CASSLRGLAIVDEQYF,TGTGCCAGCAGCTTACGTGGACTAGCCATCGTCGACGAGCAGTACTTC,TRBD2,TRBV7-2,few,TRBJ2-7
CASSVEPQGSRYYQPQHF,TGCGCCAGCAGCGTTGAACCCCAGGGGTCCCGTTACTATCAGCCCCAGCATTTT,.,TRBV5-1,once,TRBJ1-5
CASSKSGTGGPLNTEAFF,TGTGCCAGCAGCAAATCCGGGACAGGTGGGCCCCTGAACACTGAAGCTTTCTTT,.,TRBV21-1,.,TRBJ1-1
CASSPWVAEQNEQFF,TGCGCCAGCAGCCCTTGGGTCGCGGAGCAAAATGAGCAGTTCTTC,.,TRBV4-3,.,TRBJ2-1
CASSPGTAYGYTF,TGTGCCAGCAGCCCAGGGACAGCCTATGGCTACACCTTC,TRBD1,TRBV12-3/TRBV12-4,.,TRBJ1-2
CASSHPGTGNEKLFF,TGTGCCAGCAGCCACCCCGGGACAGGGAATGAAAAACTGTTTTTT,TRBD1,TRBV27,.,TRBJ1-4
CASSLRGNQMGTQYF,TGTGCCAGCAGTTTAAGGGGTAACCAGATGGGTACGCAGTATTTT,.,TRBV27,few,TRBJ2-3
CASKTGTGVTGELFF,TGTGCCAGTAAAACCGGGACAGGGGTCACCGGGGAGCTGTTTTTT,TRBD1,TRBV19,.,TRBJ2-2
CASTGEDPRGNAYAGANVLTF,TGTGCCAGTACCGGCGAAGACCCCAGGGGTAACGCGTACGCTGGGGCCAACGTCCTGACTTTC,.,TRBV19,.,TRBJ2-6
CASSPRGTGELFF,TGTGCCAGCAGCCCTAGGGGAACCGGGGAGCTGTTTTTT,.,TRBV3-1/TRBV3-2,.,TRBJ2-2
CASSPTGENTGELFF,TGTGCCAGCAGTCCAACAGGGGAGAACACCGGGGAGCTGTTTTTT,TRBD1,TRBV3-1/TRBV3-2,.,TRBJ2-2
CASSLDRGWGQPQHF,TGTGCCAGCAGCTTAGACAGGGGGTGGGGTCAGCCCCAGCATTTT,TRBD1,TRBV11-2,.,TRBJ1-5
CASSPDSIPRHEQYF,TGTGCCAGCAGCCCCGACAGTATTCCACGGCACGAGCAGTACTTC,.,TRBV27,.,TRBJ2-7
CASSLGPNYYEQYF,TGTGCCAGCAGCTTAGGTCCCAACTACTACGAGCAGTACTTC,.,TRBV7-9,few,TRBJ2-7
CASSQDVGGTDTQYF,TGTGCCAGCAGCCAAGATGTGGGGGGGACAGATACGCAGTATTTT,TRBD2,TRBV3-1/TRBV3-2,.,TRBJ2-3
CASSSQGAGTGELFF,TGTGCCAGCAGTAGCCAGGGGGCGGGCACCGGGGAGCTGTTTTTT,TRBD1,TRBV6-5,.,TRBJ2-2
CATSRGPGFGTGELFF,TGTGCCACCAGCAGAGGCCCGGGGTTCGGCACCGGGGAGCTGTTTTTT,.,TRBV15,.,TRBJ2-2
CASSQETGGNIQYF,TGTGCCAGCAGCCAAGAAACGGGGGGAAACATTCAGTACTTC,TRBD2,TRBV3-1/TRBV3-2,.,TRBJ2-4
CASSPAGYGYTF,TGTGCCAGCAGCCCGGCGGGGTATGGCTACACCTTC,.,TRBV7-8,once,TRBJ1-2
CASSIQEHNYGYTF,TGTGCCAGCAGTATACAGGAGCATAACTATGGCTACACCTTC,.,TRBV6-1,.,TRBJ1-2